The 25 T cell receptor beta chains in this list originate from one sample, sequenced in a study of blood T cell repertoires in COVID-19. Here immunoSEQ multiplex PCR was the method, and the copy in TCRdb shows in-frame clones only, minus some. The table records 250,000 to 300,000 clones, roughly 90% of them present only once. The sequencing sample was made of peripheral blood. The receptors derive from a young woman with COVID-19, enrolled during active disease.

The rearrangement links TRBV19 to TRBJ2-1; tentative D call: TRBD1 (6 bases). The ends were cut back, 1 base at V and 3 bases at J, with 13 bases in the middle. The CDR3 consists of 16 residues. Germline CDR1 LNHDA, CDR2 SQIVND (reference sequence). The CDR3 DNA follows: TGTGCCAGTAGTATAGGAACAGGGCCCCTCTACAATGAGCAGTTCTTC. It is translated as CASSIGTGPLYNEQFF.

The chain employs TRBV5-1 and TRBJ1-1; the D gene is possibly TRBD1 (6 bases). The CDR3 sequence is 15 residues long. Germline V CDR1 and CDR2: SGHRS, YFSETQ. V was cut by 4 bases and J by 0 bases, with 13 bases left in between. For the CDR3, the DNA is TGCGCCAGCAGCCGGGGGGCAGCTCTGAACACTGAAGCTTTCTTT. This encodes CASSRGAALNTEAFF.

This chain uses TRBV5-1 with TRBJ1-3; D is possibly TRBD1 (5 bases). Trimming shortened V by 1 base and J by 6 bases, and 14 bases separated the two germline ends. Germline CDR1 and CDR2: SGHRS and YFSETQ. This CDR3 comprises 15 residues. The CDR3, as DNA: TGCGCCAGCAGCTTGTATGGGGGACTCCTAAACACCATATATTTT. Its protein is CASSLYGGLLNTIYF.

V and J are TRBV3-1 (or the pseudogene TRBV3-2) and TRBJ1-4; possibly TRBD1 for D (6 bases). Germline V gene data show CDR1 as LGHDT and CDR2 as YNNKEL (reference sequence). The ends were cut back, 3 bases at V and 7 bases at J, with 9 bases in the middle. The CDR3 extends over 13 amino acids. CDR3 region: CASSQRGGEKLFF. Written as DNA, the CDR3 is TGTGCCAGCAGCCAGAGGGGGGGTGAAAAACTGTTTTTT.

V gene TRBV11-2 combines with J gene TRBJ2-7; 7 bases line up with TRBD1. The CDR3 length is 16 residues. The germline gives CDR1 SGHAT, CDR2 FQNNGV. V lost 1 base, J lost 2 bases, and 8 bases stayed unmatched. The CDR3 nucleotides read TGTGCCAGCAGCTTAGGACCCTCGCAGGGGGCCTACGAGCAGTACTTC. Amino acids: CASSLGPSQGAYEQYF. Looking up the rest from reference TRBV11-2 and TRBJ2-7 gives the full variable domain: EAGVAQSPRYKIIEKRQSVAFWCNPISGHATLYWYQQILGQGPKLLIQFQNNGVVDDSQLPKDRFSAERLKGVDSTLKIQPAKLEDSAVYLCASSLGPSQGAYEQYFGPGTRLTVT.

The chain uses TRBV29-1 and TRBJ1-4; D uncertain. The length of the CDR3 is 12 residues. From germline, CDR1 is SQVTM and CDR2 ANQGSEA. With 0 bases removed from V and 11 bases from J, the gap between germline ends came to 10 bases. In DNA form, the CDR3 reads TGCAGCGTTGAAGATCCCGGTGCCAAACTGTTTTTT. This codes for CSVEDPGAKLFF.

The gene calls are TRBV7-9 and TRBJ2-7; tentatively, D is TRBD1 (5 bases). The CDR3 is 15 amino acids. Trimming left V 1 base short and J 4 bases short, with 14 bases between. The germline CDR1 and CDR2 sequences are SEHNR and FQNEAQ (reference sequence). CDR3 protein: CASSLGSREGYEQYF. The CDR3 DNA is TGTGCCAGCAGCTTAGGGTCCAGGGAAGGGTACGAGCAGTACTTC.

This chain links TRBV4-1 with TRBJ2-1, with D maybe TRBD2 (6 bases). This CDR3 has 16 amino acids. V was shortened by 0 bases and J by 2 bases, with 11 bases between the two germline ends. Germline V gene data show CDR1 as MGHRA and CDR2 as YSYEKL. The CDR3 bases are TGCGCCAGCAGCCAAGATGGAGGGATTCCCTACAATGAGCAGTTCTTC. Protein product: CASSQDGGIPYNEQFF.

This clone was recorded only once. This rearrangement joins TRBV7-9 to TRBJ1-5; D remains unclear. The ends were cut back, 5 bases at V and 4 bases at J, with 15 bases in the middle. Germline CDR1 is SEHNR and CDR2 is FQNEAQ (reference sequence). The CDR3 spans 15 residues. CDR3 amino acids: CASSPSTELNQPQHF. CDR3 DNA: TGTGCCAGCAGCCCTTCGACTGAACTTAATCAGCCCCAGCATTTT.

The chain is built from TRBV18 and TRBJ2-3, with D tentatively TRBD2 (7 bases). Germline lookup yields CDR1 KGHSH and CDR2 LQKENI. V was clipped by 0 bases and J by 1 base, with 11 bases between them. This CDR3 has 16 amino acids. This CDR3 reads CASSPPRGAGTDTQYF. DNA for the CDR3: TGTGCCAGCTCACCACCTCGGGGGGCTGGCACAGATACGCAGTATTTT.

This rearrangement joins TRBV19 to TRBJ1-5; TRBD1 aligns across 7 bases. The V gene end was trimmed by 5 bases and the J gene end by 3 bases; junction bases not matched to a gene: 7. The CDR3 has 15 amino acids. Germline-derived CDR1 and CDR2 are LNHDA and SQIVND (reference sequence). The CDR3 reads CASSVGQHYNQPQHF. The CDR3 bases are TGTGCCAGTAGTGTGGGACAGCACTACAATCAGCCCCAGCATTTT.

The V and J genes are TRBV2 and TRBJ1-2; possible D gene TRBD1, 6 bases. Trimming left V 10 bases short and J 0 bases short, with 15 bases between. CDR3 length: 14 residues. CDR1 SNHLY and CDR2 FYNNEI come from the germline V gene. This CDR3 reads CATGGLRPNYGYTF. The DNA of the CDR3 is TGTGCCACCGGGGGGCTTCGTCCTAACTATGGCTACACCTTC.

In this sample, this clone turned up a few times. The chain links TRBV11-2 to TRBJ2-7; maybe TRBD1 (5 bases). The CDR3 is 14 amino acids. Trimming shortened V by 6 bases and J by 3 bases, and 15 bases separated the two germline ends. CDR1 is SGHAT and CDR2 is FQNNGV in the germline V gene. CDR3 loop: CASRAPERGYEQYF. CDR3 nucleotides: TGTGCCAGCAGAGCTCCCGAAAGGGGCTACGAGCAGTACTTC.

The chain recombines TRBV6-5 with TRBJ2-1, with 10 bases aligning to TRBD2. V was pared by 8 bases and J by 6 bases, with 7 bases of the junction left unmatched. CDR1 and CDR2 from the germline V gene are MNHEY and SVGAGI. The CDR3 has 14 amino acids. CDR3 coding DNA: TGTGCCAGCGTTCAGCGGGGGGGCCTCAATGAGCAGTTCTTC. Encoded protein: CASVQRGGLNEQFF.

The chain links TRBV30 to TRBJ2-3; 15 bases are shared with TRBD2. There are 17 residues in the CDR3. CDR1 GTSNPN and CDR2 SVGIG come from the germline V gene (reference sequence). The trim removed 2 bases at V and 4 bases at J, leaving 7 bases unmatched. The CDR3: CAWSTTGLAGGADTQYF. DNA of the CDR3: TGTGCCTGGAGTACCACCGGACTAGCGGGGGGGGCAGATACGCAGTATTTT.

The chain combines TRBV30 with TRBJ1-1; D call uncertain. The CDR3 is made up of 11 amino acids. In germline, CDR1 is GTSNPN, CDR2 SVGIG (reference sequence). The V end lost 8 bases, the J end lost 0 bases, and 7 bases lay between the germline ends. In nucleotides, the CDR3 is TGTGCCGGAACAGTGAACACTGAAGCTTTCTTT. Its protein product is CAGTVNTEAFF.

V is TRBV4-2 and J is TRBJ1-1; 7 bases align to TRBD1. Trimming at V came to 4 bases and at J to 1 base, leaving 6 bases not matched to a gene. CDR1 and CDR2 (germline): LGHNA, YNFKEQ. CDR3 size: 15 residues. CDR3 sequence reads: CASSPKNRGNTEAFF. CDR3 nucleotides: TGTGCCAGCAGCCCGAAGAACAGGGGGAACACTGAAGCTTTCTTT.

This clone appeared a few times. V and J are TRBV11-2 and TRBJ1-3; the D gene is possibly TRBD1 (5 bases). The germline V gene has CDR1 SGHAT and CDR2 FQNNGV. The V gene lost 0 bases and the J gene lost 0 bases, with 15 bases spanning the gap. This CDR3 region has 18 residues. The CDR3 coding sequence is TGTGCCAGCAGCTTAGAGGGGCGGGAGGGCGTCTCTGGAAACACCATATATTTT. Its protein is CASSLEGREGVSGNTIYF.

This rearrangement joins TRBV28 to TRBJ1-3; weak D call: TRBD1 (6 bases). V was cut by 5 bases and J by 8 bases, with 19 bases left in between. The length of the CDR3 is 15 residues. Per germline, CDR1 MDHEN and CDR2 SYDVKM. The CDR3 sequence: CASSTNPGVGDTIYF. In nucleotides, the CDR3 is TGTGCCAGCAGTACTAATCCAGGGGTTGGGGACACCATATATTTT.

J is TRBJ1-3 and V is TRBV5-6; D is ambiguous. With 2 bases removed from V and 0 bases from J, the gap between germline ends came to 9 bases. The CDR3 consists of 15 residues. Germline V gives CDR1 SGHDT, CDR2 YYEEEE. CDR3 DNA sequence: TGTGCCAGCAGCTTTACCGTTAGCTCTGGAAACACCATATATTTT. It translates to CASSFTVSSGNTIYF.

This chain joins TRBV5-1 and TRBJ2-2, with a weak D call TRBD2 (7 bases). V was shortened by 0 bases and J by 4 bases, with 13 bases between the two germline ends. The CDR3 covers 16 residues. CDR1 and CDR2 (germline): SGHRS, YFSETQ. DNA for the CDR3: TGCGCCAGCAGCTTGGATTGGAGGGGGGGCACCGGGGAGCTGTTTTTT. Translating it yields CASSLDWRGGTGELFF.

The V call is TRBV18, the J call TRBJ1-1; D ambiguous. V lost 4 bases and J lost 1, with 7 bases in between. The CDR3 covers 13 residues. The germline gives CDR1 KGHSH, CDR2 LQKENI. The CDR3 protein is CASSLERNTEAFF. The CDR3 DNA reads as TGTGCCAGCTCACTCGAGAGGAACACTGAAGCTTTCTTT.

V gene TRBV18 combines with J gene TRBJ1-1; 8 bases fit TRBD1. The CDR3 covers 14 residues. Germline V gene sequence: CDR1 KGHSH, CDR2 LQKENI. The V gene end was trimmed by 3 bases and the J gene end by 1 base; junction bases not matched to a gene: 1. CDR3 DNA sequence: TGTGCCAGCTCACCGGACAGGGCGAACACTGAAGCTTTCTTT. Encoded protein: CASSPDRANTEAFF. The full variable domain, in which reference TRBV18 and TRBJ1-1 provide the parts outside the CDR3, is NAGVMQNPRHLVRRRGQEARLRCSPMKGHSHVYWYRQLPEEGLKFMVYLQKENIIDESGMPKERFSAEFPKEGPSILRIQQVVRGDSAAYFCASSPDRANTEAFFGQGTRLTVV.

The gene calls are TRBV15 and TRBJ1-1; the match to TRBD1 covers 7 bases. The CDR3 has 15 residues. CDR1 LNHNV and CDR2 YYDKDF come from the germline V gene (reference sequence). Losses at the gene ends were 0 bases for V and 0 bases for J; bases not matched to a gene: 1. The CDR3 nucleotides read TGTGCCACCAGCAGAGAGACAGGGATGAACACTGAAGCTTTCTTT. This translates into CATSRETGMNTEAFF.

The gene calls are TRBV19 and TRBJ2-1; 10 bases agree with TRBD2. J gave up 4 bases and V 9 bases, and 6 bases lay outside the gene matches. The CDR3 consists of 14 residues. From germline, CDR1 is LNHDA and CDR2 SQIVND (reference sequence). CDR3 nucleotides: TGTGCCAGCACTCTAGCGGGGGAGTACAATGAGCAGTTCTTC. This gives the protein CASTLAGEYNEQFF.